Below, 18 T cell receptor beta chains from the same sample are listed, as sequenced in a study of beta chain features in type 1 diabetes. Whole-study results and caveats: All four CD4+ subsets from Type 1 diabetes patients carried moderately but significantly shorter TCRB CDR3s.

No cognate antigen is known for these TCRs. Reverse transcribing all isolated RNA meant expressed TCRB transcripts were sequenced. The assay was immunoSEQ multiplex PCR, and TCRdb's table has in-frame clones only and misses some. The sample shows hundreds of thousands of clones, roughly 13% of them seen only once. Sequencing input: naive CD4+ T cells from blood. The source is a man aged 18 to 29 with type 1 diabetes.

This clone has only a few counts. This chain joins TRBV6-5 and TRBJ1-2; TRBD1 might be the D (5 bases). Germline CDR1 is MNHEY and CDR2 is SVGAGI. The CDR3 sequence is 15 residues long. V was shortened by 0 bases and J by 4 bases, with 12 bases between the two germline ends. CDR3: CASSYSSGWVYGYTF. DNA of the CDR3: TGTGCCAGCAGTTACTCGTCAGGGTGGGTCTATGGCTACACCTTC.

This clone was recorded a few times. This sequence joins TRBV15 and TRBJ1-2; 10 bases match TRBD1. The V segment lost 1 base and the J segment 5 bases; nucleotides outside the gene matches: 4. Germline CDR1 and CDR2: LNHNV and YYDKDF (reference sequence). The CDR3 runs to 15 residues. CDR3 coding DNA: TGTGCCACCAGCAGAGGGAGGACAGGGGGATATGGCTACACCTTC. It translates to CATSRGRTGGYGYTF.

This clone was detected a few times. V is TRBV6-5 and J is TRBJ1-2, with 7 bases aligning to TRBD1. Germline V gives CDR1 MNHEY, CDR2 SVGAGI. The V gene end was trimmed by 6 bases and the J gene end by 6 bases; junction bases not matched to a gene: 10. This CDR3 has 14 residues. The chain's CDR3 is CASSRTGTGDGYTF. The CDR3 DNA follows: TGTGCCAGCAGCCGAACCGGAACAGGGGATGGCTACACCTTC.

This clone showed up just a few times. DNA for the CDR3: TGTGCCAGTAGTATAGAGCAAGGCTGGGGACATACAGATACGCAGTATTTT. It codes for CASSIEQGWGHTDTQYF. The chain employs TRBV19 and TRBJ2-3; D is possibly TRBD1 (6 bases). The V gene lost 0 bases and the J gene lost 3 bases, with 16 bases spanning the gap. Germline V CDR1 and CDR2: LNHDA, SQIVND (reference sequence). This CDR3 is built from 17 residues.

This clone was found a few times. This chain uses TRBV27 with TRBJ2-1; 7 bases align to TRBD2. CDR3 size: 15 residues. After removal of 0 bases from V and 3 bases from J, the junction contained 2 bases not matched to a gene. Germline V gives CDR1 MNHEY, CDR2 SMNVEV (reference sequence). The CDR3 region is CASSLSGGYYNEQFF. As DNA, the CDR3 is TGTGCCAGCAGTTTATCCGGGGGGTACTACAATGAGCAGTTCTTC.

The chain joins TRBV15 to TRBJ1-2; D call uncertain. CDR3 length: 14 amino acids. Germline loops: CDR1 LNHNV, CDR2 YYDKDF (reference sequence). The germline V and J ends were trimmed by 3 bases and 4 bases, with 12 bases remaining between them. CDR3 sequence reads: CATSSATRSYGYTF. CDR3 in DNA: TGTGCCACCAGCAGTGCGACACGGTCCTATGGCTACACCTTC.

The chain recombines TRBV30 with TRBJ1-5; 9 nucleotides align to TRBD1. The CDR3 is made up of 15 amino acids. V dropped 0 bases and J dropped 2; count of bases not matched to a gene: 2. Germline-derived CDR1 and CDR2 are GTSNPN and SVGIG (reference sequence). In nucleotides, the CDR3 is TGTGCCTGGAGTGTTCGGACAGGGGGCAATCAGCCCCAGCATTTT. Amino acid sequence: CAWSVRTGGNQPQHF.

This rearrangement joins TRBV28 to TRBJ2-7; D is undetermined. Germline CDR1 reads MDHEN; CDR2 reads SYDVKM. The CDR3 length is 14 residues. Between the trimmed V and J ends, which lost 0 bases and 5 bases, there was a span of 11 bases. The CDR3 coding sequence is TGTGCCAGCAGTTTATGGTGGTCCGGCCACGAGCAGTACTTC. Protein product: CASSLWWSGHEQYF.

V is TRBV25-1 and J is TRBJ2-2, with 8 bases that match TRBD1. This CDR3 comprises 14 residues. V was clipped by 5 bases and J by 6 bases; unmatched bases: 5. Germline values: CDR1 MGHDK, CDR2 SYGVNS. The DNA for the CDR3 is TGTGCCAGCAGTCCCACAGGGGGGTCCGGGGAGCTGTTTTTT. It is translated as CASSPTGGSGELFF.

This clone was picked up a small number of times. J is TRBJ2-2 and V is TRBV7-9; no firm D call. The V gene's germline CDR1 is SEHNR and CDR2 FQNEAQ (reference sequence). CDR3 size: 14 residues. Trimming pared 9 bases from V and 0 bases from J, leaving 11 bases between. CDR3 nucleotide sequence: TGTGCCAGGTCTATGCCCGCGAACACCGGGGAGCTGTTTTTT. It encodes CARSMPANTGELFF.

The J gene is TRBJ2-1, the V gene TRBV5-4, with D possibly being TRBD2 (6 bases). The CDR3 is 12 residues long. V shed 4 bases and J shed 14 bases, with 16 bases lying between them. From germline, CDR1 is SGHNT and CDR2 YYREEE (reference sequence). CDR3 sequence reads: CASSREMREEFF. The CDR3 nucleotides are TGTGCCAGCAGCCGAGAGATGAGGGAGGAGTTCTTC.

The chain couples TRBV29-1 to TRBJ2-1; the match to TRBD1 covers 8 bases. CDR1 SQVTM and CDR2 ANQGSEA come from the germline V gene. CDR3 length: 16 amino acids. V lost 7 bases, J lost 1 base, and 12 bases stayed unmatched. The CDR3 sequence: CSAGQDSSGSYNEQFF. Written as DNA, the CDR3 is TGCAGCGCGGGACAGGACAGCAGTGGGTCCTACAATGAGCAGTTCTTC.

This chain links TRBV7-8 with TRBJ2-6; 8 bases line up with TRBD1. V dropped 4 bases and J dropped 4; count of bases not matched to a gene: 12. CDR3 length equals 18 residues. Germline lookup yields CDR1 SGHVS and CDR2 FQNEAQ. The CDR3 region is CASSSGQETPPGANVLTF. DNA for the CDR3: TGTGCCAGCAGCTCGGGACAGGAAACGCCGCCAGGGGCCAACGTCCTGACTTTC.

This clone was found a few times. The genes are TRBV29-1 and TRBJ2-5; D may be TRBD2 (5 bases). The CDR3 is 13 amino acids. The germline gives CDR1 SQVTM, CDR2 ANQGSEA. The ends were cut back, 3 bases at V and 5 bases at J, with 13 bases in the middle. The CDR3 protein is CSVEAGHGETQYF. CDR3 coding DNA: TGCAGCGTTGAGGCGGGCCACGGGGAGACCCAGTACTTC.

V and J are TRBV7-9 and TRBJ1-5; no clear D gene. V shed 4 bases and J shed 5 bases, with 12 bases lying between them. The germline V gene encodes CDR1 SEHNR and CDR2 FQNEAQ (reference sequence). The CDR3 loop spans 14 amino acids. The CDR3 nucleotides are TGTGCCAGCAGCTCGGGTCCGGGGTATCAGCCCCAGCATTTT. It yields the protein CASSSGPGYQPQHF.

The V and J genes are TRBV7-2 and TRBJ1-5, with 12 bases lining up with TRBD1. With V trimmed by 1 base and J by 6 bases, 7 bases remained unmatched. The length of the CDR3 is 17 residues. The germline V gene has CDR1 SGHTA and CDR2 FQGNSA. This chain's CDR3 is CASSLEGTGGDGQPQHF. The CDR3, as DNA: TGTGCCAGCAGCTTAGAGGGGACAGGGGGCGACGGTCAGCCCCAGCATTTT.

Details on this clone: Other DNA sequences in the same sample also yield this CDR3. V usage is TRBV4-1 and J usage is TRBJ1-2; D not certain. There are 12 residues in the CDR3. Looked up from germline, CDR1 is MGHRA and CDR2 is YSYEKL. V was pared by 1 base and J by 5 bases, with 5 bases between. CDR3 amino acids: CASSQVGYGYTF. The CDR3 nucleotides are TGCGCCAGCAGCCAAGTAGGGTATGGCTACACCTTC.

This clone was recorded a few times. V and J are TRBV11-2 and TRBJ1-2; TRBD1 agrees at 7 bases. In germline, CDR1 is SGHAT, CDR2 FQNNGV. J gave up 4 bases and V 2 bases, and 4 bases lay outside the gene matches. The CDR3 is 14 residues long. CDR3 amino acids: CASSLQTGPYGYTF. As DNA, the CDR3 is TGTGCCAGCAGCTTACAGACAGGGCCCTATGGCTACACCTTC.